The 30 T cell receptor beta chains presented below share a single source sample, sequenced in a study of cytotoxic CD8 clonotypes in ibrutinib-treated CLL. Sequenced by immunoSEQ multiplex PCR; TCRdb stores in-frame clones only, minus some. Here the sample spans 20,000 or so clones, around 68% being singletons. This specimen consisted of PBMCs, obtained before ibrutinib treatment. The receptors derive from a human donor with chronic lymphocytic leukemia.

The chain is built from TRBV19 and TRBJ2-1, with D tentatively TRBD1 (5 bases). The length of the CDR3 is 13 residues. The V gene's germline CDR1 is LNHDA and CDR2 SQIVND (reference sequence). V lost 1 base and J 10 bases, leaving 11 bases between the germline ends. In nucleotides, the CDR3 is TGTGCCAGTAGTATAGGGGGCAGCGAGGAGCAGTTCTTC. Translating it yields CASSIGGSEEQFF.

V and J are TRBV4-3 and TRBJ2-3, with D perhaps TRBD2 (5 bases). The CDR3 is made up of 15 amino acids. The germline V and J ends were trimmed by 3 bases and 0 bases, with 10 bases remaining between them. CDR1 is LGHNA and CDR2 is YSLEER in the germline V gene. The CDR3 DNA reads TGCGCCAGCAGCCAGACGGGGATAAGCACAGATACGCAGTATTTT. This sequence encodes CASSQTGISTDTQYF.

This clone appeared a few times. The rearrangement joins TRBV6-6 to TRBJ2-7; TRBD1 matches 10 bases. CDR1 is MNHNY and CDR2 is SVGAGI in the germline V gene (reference sequence). V lost 7 bases to trimming and J lost 6 bases; unmatched junction nucleotides: 6. The CDR3 loop spans 13 amino acids. This CDR3 reads CASKSTGGSEQYF. Here the CDR3 DNA reads TGTGCCAGCAAATCGACAGGGGGCAGCGAGCAGTACTTC.

The V gene is TRBV11-3, the J gene TRBJ2-3, with D unclear. In germline, CDR1 is SGHNT, CDR2 YENEEA. Deletions cut 2 bases from V and 2 bases from J, with 8 bases between. The CDR3 is 14 amino acids. The CDR3 DNA is TGTGCCAGCAGCTTAAACCCAGCCACAGATACGCAGTATTTT. Protein product: CASSLNPATDTQYF.

This chain links TRBV7-9 with TRBJ2-7, with 9 bases identical to TRBD2. Germline CDR1 SEHNR, CDR2 FQNEAQ (reference sequence). The CDR3 length is 17 residues. V lost 0 bases, J lost 0 bases, and 6 bases stayed unmatched. This CDR3 reads CASSLASSSGSSYEQYF. CDR3 in DNA: TGTGCCAGCAGCTTAGCCTCGAGTAGCGGGAGCTCCTACGAGCAGTACTTC.

The chain carries TRBV11-3 and TRBJ2-1; 9 positions agree with TRBD1. The CDR3 is 15 residues long. The germline V gene encodes CDR1 SGHNT and CDR2 YENEEA. The V and J ends lost 4 bases and 0 bases, in that order; junction bases with no gene match: 1. The CDR3 reads CASSSDRGSYNEQFF. CDR3 sequence (DNA): TGTGCCAGCAGCTCGGACAGGGGCTCCTACAATGAGCAGTTCTTC.

This rearrangement joins TRBV18 to TRBJ2-1; D not certain. Trimming left V 3 bases short and J 4 bases short, with 16 bases between. Germline loops: CDR1 KGHSH, CDR2 LQKENI. The CDR3 is 16 residues long. In DNA form, the CDR3 reads TGTGCCAGCTCACCCTCATTGTTGATACTTTACAATGAGCAGTTCTTC. Translating it yields CASSPSLLILYNEQFF. Full variable domain (rest looked up from reference TRBV18 and TRBJ2-1): NAGVMQNPRHLVRRRGQEARLRCSPMKGHSHVYWYRQLPEEGLKFMVYLQKENIIDESGMPKERFSAEFPKEGPSILRIQQVVRGDSAAYFCASSPSLLILYNEQFFGPGTRLTVL.

This clone occurred a few times. The gene calls are TRBV5-6 and TRBJ2-1, with D hard to call. This CDR3 has 14 amino acids. V was shortened by 2 bases and J by 4 bases, with 10 bases between the two germline ends. In germline, CDR1 is SGHDT, CDR2 YYEEEE. The CDR3 DNA is TGTGCCAGCAGCTTAAGCCCATTTTACAATGAGCAGTTCTTC. It translates to CASSLSPFYNEQFF. The full variable domain, its missing parts supplied by reference TRBV5-6 and TRBJ2-1, is DAGVTQSPTHLIKTRGQQVTLRCSPKSGHDTVSWYQQALGQGPQFIFQYYEEEERQRGNFPDRFSGHQFPNYSSELNVNALLLGDSALYLCASSLSPFYNEQFFGPGTRLTVL.

This chain links TRBV19 with TRBJ1-1; D not certain. CDR3 length: 10 amino acids. Germline loops: CDR1 LNHDA, CDR2 SQIVND (reference sequence). The chain's CDR3 is CVKRDTEAFF. CDR3 bases: TGTGTAAAGAGGGACACTGAAGCTTTCTTT.

The gene calls are TRBV27 and TRBJ2-2; tentatively, D is TRBD1 (6 bases). Deletions cut 10 bases from V and 7 bases from J, with 19 bases between. The germline V gene encodes CDR1 MNHEY and CDR2 SMNVEV (reference sequence). The CDR3 extends over 14 amino acids. The CDR3 nucleotides read TGTGCCACCAGGCTTGGTGGGGGCTTCGGGGAGCTGTTTTTT. This translates into CATRLGGGFGELFF.

This clone came up once. The rearrangement joins TRBV28 to TRBJ2-7; 14 positions match TRBD2. CDR1 and CDR2 from the germline V gene are MDHEN and SYDVKM. With 5 bases clipped from V and 2 bases from J, the junction kept 14 bases outside the gene matches. The CDR3 runs 19 residues. CDR3 amino acids: CASSIAGLAGGIRPYEQYF. The CDR3 DNA sequence: TGTGCCAGCAGTATCGCCGGACTAGCGGGAGGCATAAGGCCCTACGAGCAGTACTTC.

The rearrangement joins TRBV6-1 to TRBJ2-7; D is ambiguous. V dropped 7 bases and J dropped 0 bases, with 13 bases sitting between them. This CDR3 spans 14 amino acids. CDR1 and CDR2 from the germline V gene are MNHNS and SASEGT. The CDR3 DNA sequence: TGTGCCAGCAACCACCGGGTCAACTCCTACGAGCAGTACTTC. This translates into CASNHRVNSYEQYF.

This chain connects TRBV6-1 to TRBJ2-5, with a possible D match to TRBD2 (5 bases). Trimming removed 3 bases from V and 4 bases from J, with 12 bases in between. The CDR3 is 14 amino acids. Germline lookup yields CDR1 MNHNS and CDR2 SASEGT. CDR3 DNA sequence: TGTGCCAGCAGTGACCAACTAGTTTCAGAGACCCAGTACTTC. Translated: CASSDQLVSETQYF.

This clone is categorized as large. The genes are TRBV7-2 and TRBJ2-3; 13 nucleotides align to TRBD2. This CDR3 is built from 16 residues. The germline gives CDR1 SGHTA, CDR2 FQGNSA. Losses at the gene ends were 8 bases for V and 3 bases for J; bases not matched to a gene: 8. The CDR3 here is CASDDATSGGTDTQYF. The DNA of the CDR3 is TGTGCCAGCGATGACGCGACTAGCGGGGGGACAGATACGCAGTATTTT.

The CDR3 DNA is TGTGCCAGCAGCTTAGACCCGATAAACGAGCAGTACTTC. This codes for CASSLDPINEQYF. The chain couples TRBV11-2 to TRBJ2-7; D gene uncertain. This CDR3 comprises 13 residues. The V and J ends lost 0 bases and 5 bases respectively, with 8 bases between them. Germline V gene data show CDR1 as SGHAT and CDR2 as FQNNGV.

V and J are TRBV4-2 and TRBJ2-5; 10 positions agree with TRBD2. V gave up 0 bases and J gave up 7 bases; unmatched junction bases: 11. Germline CDR1 LGHNA, CDR2 YNFKEQ. This CDR3 region has 17 residues. The CDR3, as DNA: TGTGCCAGCAGCCAAGAGGGAAGCGGGAGGGTCCGGGGGACCCAGTACTTC. This translates into CASSQEGSGRVRGTQYF.

The chain employs TRBV19 and TRBJ2-1; D might be TRBD2 (6 bases). Germline V lookup: CDR1 LNHDA, CDR2 SQIVND (reference sequence). V lost 6 bases and J 10 bases, leaving 19 bases between the germline ends. The CDR3 has 14 amino acids. CDR3 in amino acids: CASRGLGGPGEQFF. CDR3 bases: TGTGCCAGTAGAGGACTCGGGGGACCCGGGGAGCAGTTCTTC.

The chain couples TRBV28 to TRBJ2-7, with D hard to call. The germline V and J ends were trimmed by 4 bases and 12 bases, with 16 bases remaining between them. The CDR3 covers 12 residues. CDR1 and CDR2 (germline): MDHEN, SYDVKM. For the CDR3, the DNA is TGTGCCAGCAGTTCAAATTTTGGGCCATTGTACTTC. Its protein product is CASSSNFGPLYF.

Only a few counts were recorded for this clone. V is TRBV7-9 and J is TRBJ2-1; TRBD1 is a possible D gene (5 bases). The germline gives CDR1 SEHNR, CDR2 FQNEAQ (reference sequence). This CDR3 contains 12 residues. Trimming left V 3 bases short and J 9 bases short, with 9 bases between. The CDR3 here is CASSLDQGEQFF. CDR3 in DNA: TGTGCCAGCAGCTTGGACCAGGGTGAGCAGTTCTTC.

This sequence joins TRBV28 and TRBJ2-4; no definite D call. Per the germline V gene, CDR1 is MDHEN and CDR2 is SYDVKM. There are 15 residues in the CDR3. Trimming stripped 5 bases from V and 0 bases from J, with 11 bases between. As DNA, the CDR3 is TGTGCCAGCAGTCCCCTGGAAGTAGCCAAAAACATTCAGTACTTC. As protein: CASSPLEVAKNIQYF.

This chain links TRBV11-2 with TRBJ1-5; D is unclear. The V end lost 1 base, the J end lost 0 bases, and 4 bases lay between the germline ends. Germline CDR1 SGHAT, CDR2 FQNNGV. This CDR3 has 14 residues. CDR3 nucleotide sequence: TGTGCCAGCAGCTTAGGTCCTAGCAATCAGCCCCAGCATTTT. Translated, it gives CASSLGPSNQPQHF.

This clone has just one count. This CDR3 is CASSFRAGGGEVDQYF. The CDR3 nucleotides read TGTGCCAGCAGTTTTAGAGCGGGCGGGGGTGAAGTCGACCAGTACTTC. This chain links TRBV27 with TRBJ2-5; 7 bases agree with TRBD2. V shed 3 bases, J shed 10 bases, and the junction held 17 bases outside the gene matches. CDR1 MNHEY and CDR2 SMNVEV come from the germline V gene (reference sequence). The CDR3 runs to 16 residues.

The rearrangement links TRBV9 to TRBJ2-3; no definite D call. CDR3 length: 15 residues. Germline V gene sequence: CDR1 SGDLS, CDR2 YYNGEE. The ends were cut back, 0 bases at V and 4 bases at J, with 12 bases in the middle. The CDR3 here is CASSVVTATADTQYF. The DNA for the CDR3 is TGTGCCAGCAGCGTAGTAACAGCAACGGCAGATACGCAGTATTTT.

The V gene is TRBV6-5, the J gene TRBJ1-5; D remains ambiguous. The germline V and J ends were trimmed by 6 bases and 0 bases, with 9 bases remaining between them. Germline loops: CDR1 MNHEY, CDR2 SVGAGI. CDR3 size: 14 residues. Here the CDR3 reads CASSRISSNQPQHF. CDR3 nucleotides: TGTGCCAGCAGCAGGATATCTAGCAATCAGCCCCAGCATTTT.

This clone appeared a few times. CDR3 DNA sequence: TGTGCCAGCAGCGTTGGAGGACAGAACAATCAGCCCCAGCATTTT. It encodes CASSVGGQNNQPQHF. This chain joins TRBV9 and TRBJ1-5; weak D call: TRBD1 (6 bases). Germline lookup yields CDR1 SGDLS and CDR2 YYNGEE. V was clipped by 2 bases and J by 3 bases, with 12 bases between them. This CDR3 is built from 15 residues.

The chain's CDR3 is CASSLTENTEAFF. The DNA for the CDR3 is TGTGCCAGCAGCCTGACAGAGAACACTGAAGCTTTCTTT. The chain combines TRBV5-4 with TRBJ1-1, with D maybe TRBD1 (5 bases). The V end was cut by 4 bases, the J end by 1 base, with 8 bases between. The CDR3 contains 13 residues. The germline V gene has CDR1 SGHNT and CDR2 YYREEE (reference sequence).

This chain uses TRBV21-1 with TRBJ2-4; no DNA check was done on the table's D call, TRBD1. TRBV21-1 is shown as a pseudogene. The CDR3 runs 16 residues. This CDR3 is CASSKEVGRAKNIQYF. The CDR3 DNA reads as TGTGCCAGCAGCAAAGAAGTGGGGCGCGCCAAAAACATTCAGTACTTC.

J is TRBJ1-1 and V is TRBV7-9; D may be TRBD1 (6 bases). Germline assignment: CDR1 SEHNR and CDR2 FQNEAQ (reference sequence). V was clipped by 5 bases and J by 4 bases, with 14 bases between them. The CDR3 runs 14 residues. The CDR3 reads CASSPQQGSTEAFF. As DNA, the CDR3 is TGTGCCAGCAGCCCGCAACAGGGCTCCACTGAAGCTTTCTTT. The complete variable domain, with remaining parts taken from reference TRBV7-9 and TRBJ1-1, reads DTGVSQNPRHKITKRGQNVTFRCDPISEHNRLYWYRQTLGQGPEFLTYFQNEAQLEKSRLLSDRFSAERPKGSFSTLEIQRTEQGDSAMYLCASSPQQGSTEAFFGQGTRLTVV.

The chain is built from TRBV5-1 and TRBJ1-3; D remains unclear. Trimming took off 4 bases at V and 4 bases at J, with 9 bases between the two ends. CDR1 and CDR2 from the germline V gene are SGHRS and YFSETQ. The CDR3 totals 13 residues. The CDR3 is CASSPGGGNTIYF. The CDR3 DNA sequence: TGCGCCAGCAGCCCGGGCGGGGGAAACACCATATATTTT.

J is TRBJ2-5 and V is TRBV30; 9 bases align to TRBD1. In germline, CDR1 is GTSNPN, CDR2 SVGIG (reference sequence). This CDR3 comprises 16 residues. Trimming at V came to 8 bases and at J to 1 base, leaving 14 bases not matched to a gene. Written as DNA, the CDR3 is TGTGCCCTGGAGGGTCACCGGGACAGGGCCCAAGAGACCCAGTACTTC. Protein: CALEGHRDRAQETQYF.